The 4 T cell receptor beta chains listed next were all sequenced from one sample in a study of a mutant IDH1 vaccine in newly diagnosed glioma. TCRdb's copy holds only in-frame clones and misses some; the assay was immunoSEQ multiplex PCR. The profile shows about 94,000 clones, roughly 89% of them singletons. Time point given: week 47, end of study. Doses of 300 ug of mutant IDH1 20-mer peptide were given with topical imiquimod. For these TCRs, the target antigens are not known. The material sequenced was PBMCs, taken from a glioma patient whose treatment included an IDH1 peptide vaccine. These receptors originate from a woman aged 50 to 65 with glioma.

The gene calls are TRBV18 and TRBJ2-1, with 11 bases fitting TRBD2. This CDR3 contains 17 residues. The J segment lost 9 bases and the V segment lost 2 bases, leaving 12 bases of the junction unmatched. Germline V gene lookup returns CDR1 KGHSH and CDR2 LQKENI. The CDR3 region is CASSPGWPSGRPSEQFF. The DNA of the CDR3 is TGTGCCAGCTCACCAGGATGGCCTAGCGGGAGGCCGAGTGAGCAGTTCTTC.

This clone appeared once. This CDR3 is CSVLGSSYEQYF. The CDR3 bases are TGCAGCGTCCTCGGTAGCTCCTACGAGCAGTACTTC. The rearrangement joins TRBV29-1 to TRBJ2-7; D is ambiguous. From germline, CDR1 is SQVTM and CDR2 ANQGSEA. This CDR3 is 12 amino acids long. Trimming took 6 bases from V and 0 from J, leaving 9 bases between them.

CDR3 residues: CASSLVGDTQYF. The CDR3, as DNA: TGCGCCAGCAGCTTGGTAGGAGATACGCAGTATTTT. The V call is TRBV5-1, the J call TRBJ2-3; D is unclear. V dropped 0 bases and J dropped 5 bases, with 4 bases sitting between them. Germline V gene data show CDR1 as SGHRS and CDR2 as YFSETQ. CDR3 length: 12 amino acids.

This chain connects TRBV6-1 to TRBJ2-1, with 10 bases identical to TRBD2. This CDR3 comprises 15 residues. Germline V CDR1 and CDR2: MNHNS, SASEGT. The V gene end was trimmed by 6 bases and the J gene end by 4 bases; junction bases not matched to a gene: 6. The CDR3 DNA is TGTGCCAGCAGCTCCGGACTAGCGGAATACAATGAGCAGTTCTTC. This translates into CASSSGLAEYNEQFF.